The T cell receptor (beta chain) described here comes from a study of T-cell reconstitution after alpha-beta-depleted transplantation in children. Study findings and constraints: After one year, T-cell counts and TCRbeta diversity mostly came from new T cells. The study reportedly traced alpha-beta T cells about two months after transplant to several hundred expanded graft clones. For some patients, TCRbeta diversity was high at day 60 because of recipient T cells and thymic progenitors that survived.

Preparation of the TCRbeta library was carried out with unique molecular identifiers. TCRdb redid the calling of the PCR reads with MiXCR, one entry per CDR3 protein. Here the sample spans approximately 630,000 distinct CDR3 sequences, about 12% being singletons. The CDR3 extends over 12 amino acids. Per the germline V gene, CDR1 is SGHDT and CDR2 is YYEEEE. The ends were cut back, 9 bases at V and 5 bases at J, with 13 bases in the middle. This clonotype was seen more than once but under ten times. Its antigen remains unidentified. The rearrangement joins TRBV5-6 to TRBJ2-3; the D gene is possibly TRBD1 (5 bases). This material consisted of PBMCs, taken before TCRalphabeta/CD19-depleted stem cell transplant. This clonotype was obtained from a girl between 2 and 10 years old with congenital amegakaryocytic thrombocytopenia, due to receive a stem cell transplant. This CDR3 is CATRKGIDTQYF. The CDR3 region has the DNA TGTGCCACCAGGAAGGGGATAGATACGCAGTATTTT.